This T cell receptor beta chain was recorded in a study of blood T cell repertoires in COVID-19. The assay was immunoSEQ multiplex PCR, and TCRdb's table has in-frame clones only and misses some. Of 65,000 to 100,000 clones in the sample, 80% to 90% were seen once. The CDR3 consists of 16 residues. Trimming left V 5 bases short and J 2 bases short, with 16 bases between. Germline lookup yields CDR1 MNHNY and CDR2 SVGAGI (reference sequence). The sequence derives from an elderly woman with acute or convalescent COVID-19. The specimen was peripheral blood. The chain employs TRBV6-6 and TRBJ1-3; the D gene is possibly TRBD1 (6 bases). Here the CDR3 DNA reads TGTGCCAGCAGTCCCTCTACAGGGTGGACTGGAAACACCATATATTTT. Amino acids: CASSPSTGWTGNTIYF.